The 11 T cell receptor beta chains below come from one sample, sequenced in a study of blood T cells in healthy people across ages (dated by TCRdb to the mid-2010s). Library construction relied on 5' RACE. The sample was run on an Illumina HiSeq 2500. A second PCR of roughly 6 to 12 cycles was run with a J-beta primer mix and a sample-barcoded 5' primer. In TCRdb, the public reads were trimmed at Q25 with fastp and aligned with MiXCR, with productive beta chains retained. A single entry per CDR3 protein holds the most common genes and DNA from its merged rows. The sample table shows roughly 1,700,000 distinct CDR3 sequences, and roughly 27% are seen once. Of the sample, more than 6% falls within the top ten clones. Sample: blood. The receptors shown here come from a woman aged 25 to 39 in good health.

The CDR3, as DNA: TGTGCCAGCAGCCTAACCCCAACAAGGGACGAGCAGTACTTC. Translated, it gives CASSLTPTRDEQYF. The chain uses TRBV12-3 or TRBV12-4 and TRBJ2-7; D call uncertain. V dropped 6 bases and J dropped 5 bases, with 17 bases sitting between them. This CDR3 comprises 14 residues.

This clonotype was counted only a few times. This chain connects TRBV20-1 to TRBJ1-4, with D uncertain. Germline CDR1 and CDR2: DFQATT and SNEGSKA (reference sequence). With 6 bases removed from V and 8 bases from J, the gap between germline ends came to 16 bases. This CDR3 comprises 13 residues. CDR3 residues: CSAPPKGVEKLFF. For the CDR3, the DNA is TGCAGTGCCCCCCCAAAAGGAGTCGAAAAACTGTTTTTT.

The rearrangement links TRBV11-1 to TRBJ2-1; 11 bases agree with TRBD2. The V gene end was trimmed by 3 bases and the J gene end by 7 bases; junction bases not matched to a gene: 5. Germline-derived CDR1 and CDR2 are SGHAT and FQDESV (reference sequence). CDR3 size: 15 residues. This CDR3 is CASSFDTSGGNEQFF. Here the CDR3 DNA reads TGTGCCAGCAGCTTCGACACTAGCGGGGGTAATGAGCAGTTCTTC.

This clonotype has a handful of counts. The chain has TRBV5-1 and TRBJ2-7, with 8 bases that match TRBD2. Germline CDR1 reads SGHRS; CDR2 reads YFSETQ. This CDR3 has 15 residues. The J segment lost 11 bases and the V segment lost 4 bases, leaving 17 bases of the junction unmatched. The DNA of the CDR3 is TGCGCCAGCAGCCCGGGAGGGGGACGGAATCCTTTGGAGTACTTC. Protein sequence: CASSPGGGRNPLEYF.

The chain couples TRBV5-6 to TRBJ2-2; TRBD2 aligns across 16 bases. The germline CDR1 and CDR2 sequences are SGHDT and YYEEEE. The CDR3 has 16 residues. V shed 4 bases and J 6 bases; nucleotides not matched to a gene: 3. CDR3 sequence (DNA): TGTGCCAGCAGCACGGGGACTAGCGGGGGGGCCGGGGAGCTGTTTTTT. As protein: CASSTGTSGGAGELFF.

This clonotype has at least ten counts. This chain links TRBV5-1 with TRBJ1-2, with 8 bases lining up with TRBD1. Looked up from germline, CDR1 is SGHRS and CDR2 is YFSETQ. The V segment lost 0 bases and the J segment 12 bases; nucleotides outside the gene matches: 4. CDR3 size: 12 residues. DNA of the CDR3: TGCGCCAGCAGCTTGGAGGACAGGGTCGACACCTTC. It translates to CASSLEDRVDTF.

J is TRBJ2-5 and V is TRBV5-1, with 9 bases that match TRBD1. Trimming took 2 bases from V and 4 from J; bases not matched to a gene: 3. This CDR3 has 14 amino acids. CDR1 and CDR2 from the germline V gene are SGHRS and YFSETQ. In DNA, the CDR3 is TGCGCCAGCAGCTTCGGACAGGGGTCAGAGACCCAGTACTTC. Translation: CASSFGQGSETQYF. Looking up the rest from reference TRBV5-1 and TRBJ2-5 gives the full variable domain: KAGVTQTPRYLIKTRGQQVTLSCSPISGHRSVSWYQQTPGQGLQFLFEYFSETQRNKGNFPGRFSGRQFSNSRSEMNVSTLELGDSALYLCASSFGQGSETQYFGPGTRLLVL.

The chain uses TRBV7-2 and TRBJ2-3, with TRBD2 matching 11 bases. Germline trimming cut 3 bases from V and 2 bases from J; bases unmatched to any gene: 13. From germline, CDR1 is SGHTA and CDR2 FQGNSA. The CDR3 is 19 amino acids. The CDR3 DNA sequence: TGTGCCAGCAGCTTTACTAGCGGGGGCGGAGGGATGTTCACAGATACGCAGTATTTT. As protein: CASSFTSGGGGMFTDTQYF. Together with reference TRBV7-2 and TRBJ2-3, the CDR3 gives the full variable domain: GAGVSQSPSNKVTEKGKDVELRCDPISGHTALYWYRQSLGQGLEFLIYFQGNSAPDKSGLPSDRFSAERTGGSVSTLTIQRTQQEDSAVYLCASSFTSGGGGMFTDTQYFGPGTRLTVL.

This clonotype was picked up a small number of times. The chain is built from TRBV7-2 and TRBJ2-6; possibly TRBD2 for D (5 bases). This CDR3 has 15 residues. Deletions cut 6 bases from V and 4 bases from J, with 13 bases between. From germline, CDR1 is SGHTA and CDR2 FQGNSA. The DNA of the CDR3 is TGTGCCAGCAGTTCTCTAGCTCAGGGGGCCAACGTCCTGACTTTC. This codes for CASSSLAQGANVLTF.

V usage is TRBV6-6 and J usage is TRBJ2-7; D gene uncertain. This CDR3 has 13 residues. V dropped 7 bases and J dropped 2 bases, with 12 bases sitting between them. The V gene's germline CDR1 is MNHNY and CDR2 SVGAGI (reference sequence). The CDR3 protein is CASMSADPYEQYF. The DNA for the CDR3 is TGTGCCAGCATGAGCGCCGATCCCTACGAGCAGTACTTC.

The V call is TRBV4-1, the J call TRBJ2-7; D is possibly TRBD1 (6 bases). Germline V gene lookup returns CDR1 MGHRA and CDR2 YSYEKL. V was clipped by 4 bases and J by 3 bases, with 19 bases between them. The CDR3 totals 16 residues. The CDR3 nucleotides read TGCGCCAGCAGCCCTGCATCACAGGGACGGATCTACGAGCAGTACTTC. Amino acid sequence: CASSPASQGRIYEQYF.